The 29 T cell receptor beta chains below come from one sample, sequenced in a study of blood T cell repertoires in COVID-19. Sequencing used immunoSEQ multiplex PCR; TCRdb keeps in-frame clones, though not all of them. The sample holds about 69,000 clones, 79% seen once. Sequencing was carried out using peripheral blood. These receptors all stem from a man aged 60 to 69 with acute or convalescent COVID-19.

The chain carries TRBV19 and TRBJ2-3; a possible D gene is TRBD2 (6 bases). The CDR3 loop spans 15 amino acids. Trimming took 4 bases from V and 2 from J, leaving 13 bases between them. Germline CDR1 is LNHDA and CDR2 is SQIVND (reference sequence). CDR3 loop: CASSTGLSSTDTQYF. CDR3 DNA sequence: TGTGCCAGTAGTACTGGACTATCTTCCACAGATACGCAGTATTTT.

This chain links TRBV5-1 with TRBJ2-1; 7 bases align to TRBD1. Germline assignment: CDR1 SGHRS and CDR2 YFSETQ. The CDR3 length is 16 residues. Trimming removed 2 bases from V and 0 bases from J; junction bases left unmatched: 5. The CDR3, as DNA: TGCGCCAGCAGCTTTGGGACAGACCTCTCCTACAATGAGCAGTTCTTC. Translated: CASSFGTDLSYNEQFF.

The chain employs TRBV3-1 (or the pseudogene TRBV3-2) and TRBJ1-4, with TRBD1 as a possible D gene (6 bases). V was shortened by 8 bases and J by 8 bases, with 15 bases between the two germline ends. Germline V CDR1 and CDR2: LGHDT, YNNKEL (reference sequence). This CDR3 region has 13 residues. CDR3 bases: TGTGCCAGCGCAGTAGCAGGGGAGGAAAAACTGTTTTTT. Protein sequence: CASAVAGEEKLFF.

The CDR3 protein is CASSPRGLAGNIQYF. CDR3 coding DNA: TGCGCCAGCAGCCCGAGGGGACTAGCGGGGAACATTCAGTACTTC. The J gene is TRBJ2-4, the V gene TRBV5-1; 13 bases are a match to TRBD2. CDR3 length equals 15 residues. The germline gives CDR1 SGHRS, CDR2 YFSETQ. Trimming cost V 4 bases and J 7 bases; bases outside gene matches: 5.

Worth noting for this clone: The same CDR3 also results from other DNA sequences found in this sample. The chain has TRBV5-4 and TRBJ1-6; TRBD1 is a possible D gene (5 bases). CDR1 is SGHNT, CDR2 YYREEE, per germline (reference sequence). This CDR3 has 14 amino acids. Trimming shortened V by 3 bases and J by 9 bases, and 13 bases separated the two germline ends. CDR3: CASSSKQGSSPLHF. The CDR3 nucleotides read TGTGCCAGCAGCTCAAAGCAGGGTAGTTCACCCCTCCACTTT. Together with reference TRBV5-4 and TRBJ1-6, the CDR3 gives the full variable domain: ETGVTQSPTHLIKTRGQQVTLRCSSQSGHNTVSWYQQALGQGPQFIFQYYREEENGRGNFPPRFSGLQFPNYSSELNVNALELDDSALYLCASSSKQGSSPLHFGNGTRLTVT.

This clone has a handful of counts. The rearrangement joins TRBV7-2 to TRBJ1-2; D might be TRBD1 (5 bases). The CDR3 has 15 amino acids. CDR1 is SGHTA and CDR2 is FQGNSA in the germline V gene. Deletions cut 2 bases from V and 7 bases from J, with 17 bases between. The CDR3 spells CASSLHFIGGTGYTF. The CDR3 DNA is TGTGCCAGCAGCTTACATTTCATCGGGGGAACTGGCTACACCTTC.

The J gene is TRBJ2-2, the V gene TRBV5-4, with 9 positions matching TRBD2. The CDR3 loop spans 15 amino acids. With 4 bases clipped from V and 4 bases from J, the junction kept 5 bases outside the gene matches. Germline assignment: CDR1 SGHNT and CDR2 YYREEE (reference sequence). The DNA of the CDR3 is TGTGCCAGCAGCCAGGCTAGCGGGGCCACCGGGGAGCTGTTTTTT. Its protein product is CASSQASGATGELFF. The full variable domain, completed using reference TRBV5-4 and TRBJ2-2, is ETGVTQSPTHLIKTRGQQVTLRCSSQSGHNTVSWYQQALGQGPQFIFQYYREEENGRGNFPPRFSGLQFPNYSSELNVNALELDDSALYLCASSQASGATGELFFGEGSRLTVL.

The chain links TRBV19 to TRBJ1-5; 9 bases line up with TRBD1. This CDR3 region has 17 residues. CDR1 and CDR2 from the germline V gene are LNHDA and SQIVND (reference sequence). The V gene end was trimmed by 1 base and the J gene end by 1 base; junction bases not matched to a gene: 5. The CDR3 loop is CASSIGDRAGSNQPQHF. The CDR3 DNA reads TGTGCCAGTAGTATAGGGGACAGGGCAGGGAGCAATCAGCCCCAGCATTTT.

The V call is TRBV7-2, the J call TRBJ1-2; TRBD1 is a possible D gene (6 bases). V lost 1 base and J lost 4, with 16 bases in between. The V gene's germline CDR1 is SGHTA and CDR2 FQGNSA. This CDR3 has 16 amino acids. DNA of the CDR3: TGTGCCAGCAGCTTAGATGGGGGGGCCAGGACCTATGGCTACACCTTC. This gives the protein CASSLDGGARTYGYTF.

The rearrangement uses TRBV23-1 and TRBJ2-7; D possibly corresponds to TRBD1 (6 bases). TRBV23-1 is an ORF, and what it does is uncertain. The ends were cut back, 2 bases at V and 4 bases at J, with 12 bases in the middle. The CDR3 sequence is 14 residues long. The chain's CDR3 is CASSQGQLPYEQYF. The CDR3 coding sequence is TGCGCCAGCAGTCAAGGACAGCTACCGTACGAGCAGTACTTC.

As DNA, the CDR3 is TGCGCCAGCAGCCTTGGGACAGGGAACACCGGGGAGCTGTTTTTT. Translation gives CASSLGTGNTGELFF. The chain recombines TRBV4-3 with TRBJ2-2; 8 nucleotides match TRBD1. CDR1 is LGHNA and CDR2 is YSLEER in the germline V gene. This CDR3 has 15 amino acids. V was pared by 4 bases and J by 1 base, with 2 bases of the junction left unmatched.

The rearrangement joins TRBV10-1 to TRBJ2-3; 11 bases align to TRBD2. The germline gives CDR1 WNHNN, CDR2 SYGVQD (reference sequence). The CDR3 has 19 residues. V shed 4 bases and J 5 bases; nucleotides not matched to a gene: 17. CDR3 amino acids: CASSGSLGLAGGHIDTQYF. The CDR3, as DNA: TGCGCCAGCAGTGGAAGTTTAGGGTTAGCGGGGGGGCATATAGATACGCAGTATTTT.

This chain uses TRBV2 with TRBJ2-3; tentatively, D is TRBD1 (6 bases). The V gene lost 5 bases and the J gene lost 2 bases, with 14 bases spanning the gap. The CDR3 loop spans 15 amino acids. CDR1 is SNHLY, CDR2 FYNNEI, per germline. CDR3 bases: TGTGCCAGCAGTAAACAGGGAAAAGACACAGATACGCAGTATTTT. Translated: CASSKQGKDTDTQYF.

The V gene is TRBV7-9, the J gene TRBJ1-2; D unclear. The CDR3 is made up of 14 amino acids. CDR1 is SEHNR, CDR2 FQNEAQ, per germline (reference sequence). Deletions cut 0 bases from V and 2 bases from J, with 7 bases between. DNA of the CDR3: TGTGCCAGCAGCTTAGCGCTCAGGAACTATGGCTACACCTTC. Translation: CASSLALRNYGYTF.

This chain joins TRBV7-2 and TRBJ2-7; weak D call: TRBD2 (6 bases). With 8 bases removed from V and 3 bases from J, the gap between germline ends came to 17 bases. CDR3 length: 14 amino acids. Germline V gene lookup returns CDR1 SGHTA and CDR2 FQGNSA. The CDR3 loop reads CASGGSAIVYEQYF. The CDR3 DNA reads TGTGCCAGCGGGGGGTCAGCTATAGTCTACGAGCAGTACTTC.

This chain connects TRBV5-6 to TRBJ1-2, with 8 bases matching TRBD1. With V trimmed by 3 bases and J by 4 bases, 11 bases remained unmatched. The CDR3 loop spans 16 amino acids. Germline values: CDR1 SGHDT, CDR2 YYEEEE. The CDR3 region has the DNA TGTGCCAGCAGCTCTTCGACAGGGGCCGTTACCTATGGCTACACCTTC. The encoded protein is CASSSSTGAVTYGYTF.

The CDR3 sequence is CASSQGQYGYTF. As DNA, the CDR3 is TGTGCCAGCAGCCAAGGACAGTATGGCTACACCTTC. This chain joins TRBV14 and TRBJ1-2, with D maybe TRBD1 (5 bases). Germline assignment: CDR1 SGHDN and CDR2 FVKESK. The CDR3 runs 12 residues. V lost 1 base and J lost 5, with 5 bases in between.

The CDR3 loop reads CASSLSYRNYGYTF. The CDR3 DNA reads as TGTGCCAGCAGTTTATCTTACAGGAACTATGGCTACACCTTC. The V gene is TRBV28, the J gene TRBJ1-2; D is possibly TRBD1 (5 bases). CDR3 size: 14 residues. Trimming pared 1 base from V and 2 bases from J, leaving 8 bases between. In germline, CDR1 is MDHEN, CDR2 SYDVKM.

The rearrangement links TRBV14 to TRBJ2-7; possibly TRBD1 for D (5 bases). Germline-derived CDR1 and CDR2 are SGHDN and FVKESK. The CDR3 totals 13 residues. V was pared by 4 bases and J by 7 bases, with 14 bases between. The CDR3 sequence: CASSLWGAMEQYF. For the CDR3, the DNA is TGTGCCAGCAGCCTTTGGGGCGCCATGGAGCAGTACTTC.

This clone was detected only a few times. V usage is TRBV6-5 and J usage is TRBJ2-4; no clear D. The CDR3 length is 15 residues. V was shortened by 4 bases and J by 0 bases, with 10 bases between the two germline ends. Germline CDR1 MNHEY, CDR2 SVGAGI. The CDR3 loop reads CASSSLVGAKNIQYF. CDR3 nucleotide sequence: TGTGCCAGCAGTTCCCTAGTAGGAGCCAAAAACATTCAGTACTTC.

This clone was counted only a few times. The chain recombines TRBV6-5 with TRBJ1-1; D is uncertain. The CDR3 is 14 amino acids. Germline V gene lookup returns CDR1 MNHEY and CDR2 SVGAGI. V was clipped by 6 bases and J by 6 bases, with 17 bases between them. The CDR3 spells CASRKPEGFAEAFF. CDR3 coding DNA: TGTGCCAGCAGGAAACCGGAGGGTTTCGCTGAAGCTTTCTTT.

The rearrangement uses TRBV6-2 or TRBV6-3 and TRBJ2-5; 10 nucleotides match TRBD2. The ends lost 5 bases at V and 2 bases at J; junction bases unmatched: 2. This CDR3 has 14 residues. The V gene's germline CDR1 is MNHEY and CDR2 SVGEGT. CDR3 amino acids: CASSRAGGQETQYF. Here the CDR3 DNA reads TGTGCCAGCAGTCGAGCGGGGGGGCAAGAGACCCAGTACTTC.

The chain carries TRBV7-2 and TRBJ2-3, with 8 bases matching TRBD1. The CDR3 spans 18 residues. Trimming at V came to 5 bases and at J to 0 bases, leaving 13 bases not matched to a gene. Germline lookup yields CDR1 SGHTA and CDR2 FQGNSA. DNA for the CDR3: TGTGCCAGCAGCCCTGGACAGGGAGGTAAGGCTAGCACAGATACGCAGTATTTT. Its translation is CASSPGQGGKASTDTQYF.

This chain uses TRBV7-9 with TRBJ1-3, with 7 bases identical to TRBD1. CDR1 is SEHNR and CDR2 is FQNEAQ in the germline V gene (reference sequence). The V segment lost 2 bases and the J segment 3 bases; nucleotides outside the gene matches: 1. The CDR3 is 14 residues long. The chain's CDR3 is CASSLQGGGNTIYF. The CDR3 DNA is TGTGCCAGCAGCTTACAGGGGGGTGGAAACACCATATATTTT.

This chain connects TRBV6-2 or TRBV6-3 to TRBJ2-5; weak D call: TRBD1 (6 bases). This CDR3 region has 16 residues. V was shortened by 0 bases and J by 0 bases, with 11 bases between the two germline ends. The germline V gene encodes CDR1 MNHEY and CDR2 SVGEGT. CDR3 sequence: CASSYSAGVYQETQYF. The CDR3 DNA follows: TGTGCCAGCAGTTACTCGGCAGGGGTGTACCAAGAGACCCAGTACTTC.

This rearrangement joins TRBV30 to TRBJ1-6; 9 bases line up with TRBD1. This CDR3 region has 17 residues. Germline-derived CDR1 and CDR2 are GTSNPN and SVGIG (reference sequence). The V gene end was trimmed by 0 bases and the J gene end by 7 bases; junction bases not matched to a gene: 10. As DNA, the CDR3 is TGTGCCTGGAGTGTAGGGGTTGGACAGGGGTCAAATTCACCCCTCCACTTT. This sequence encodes CAWSVGVGQGSNSPLHF.

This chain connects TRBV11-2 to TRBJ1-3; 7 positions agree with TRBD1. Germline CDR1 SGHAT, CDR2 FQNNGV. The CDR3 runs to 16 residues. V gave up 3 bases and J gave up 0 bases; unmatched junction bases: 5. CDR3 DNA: TGTGCCAGCAGCTTGACAGGGTCTCTCTCTGGAAACACCATATATTTT. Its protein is CASSLTGSLSGNTIYF.

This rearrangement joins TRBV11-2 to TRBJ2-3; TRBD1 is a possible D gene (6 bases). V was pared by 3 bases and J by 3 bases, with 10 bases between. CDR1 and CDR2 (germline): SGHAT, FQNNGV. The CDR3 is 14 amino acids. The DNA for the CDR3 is TGTGCCAGCAGCTTCCTAGGGGGAACAGATACGCAGTATTTT. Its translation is CASSFLGGTDTQYF. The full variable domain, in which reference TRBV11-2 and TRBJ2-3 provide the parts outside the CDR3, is EAGVAQSPRYKIIEKRQSVAFWCNPISGHATLYWYQQILGQGPKLLIQFQNNGVVDDSQLPKDRFSAERLKGVDSTLKIQPAKLEDSAVYLCASSFLGGTDTQYFGPGTRLTVL.

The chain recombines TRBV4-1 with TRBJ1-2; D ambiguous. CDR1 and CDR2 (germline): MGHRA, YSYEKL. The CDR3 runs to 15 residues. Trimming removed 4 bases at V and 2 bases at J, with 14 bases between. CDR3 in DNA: TGCGCCAGCAGCCCCGACCAGCGAGACAACTATGGCTACACCTTC. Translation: CASSPDQRDNYGYTF.